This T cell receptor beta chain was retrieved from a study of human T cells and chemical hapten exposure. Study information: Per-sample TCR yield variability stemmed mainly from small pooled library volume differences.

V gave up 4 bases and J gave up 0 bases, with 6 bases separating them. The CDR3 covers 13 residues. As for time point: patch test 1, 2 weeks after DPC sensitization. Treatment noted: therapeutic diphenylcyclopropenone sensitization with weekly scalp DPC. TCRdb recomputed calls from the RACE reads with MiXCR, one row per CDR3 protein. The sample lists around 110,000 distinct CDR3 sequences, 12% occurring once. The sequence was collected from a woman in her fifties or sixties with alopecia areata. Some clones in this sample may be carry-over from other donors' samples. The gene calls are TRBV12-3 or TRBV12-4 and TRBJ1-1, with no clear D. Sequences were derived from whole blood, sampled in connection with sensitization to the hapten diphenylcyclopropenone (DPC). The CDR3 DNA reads TGTGCCAGCAGTTCTAGCTTGAACACTGAAGCTTTCTTT. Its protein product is CASSSSLNTEAFF.